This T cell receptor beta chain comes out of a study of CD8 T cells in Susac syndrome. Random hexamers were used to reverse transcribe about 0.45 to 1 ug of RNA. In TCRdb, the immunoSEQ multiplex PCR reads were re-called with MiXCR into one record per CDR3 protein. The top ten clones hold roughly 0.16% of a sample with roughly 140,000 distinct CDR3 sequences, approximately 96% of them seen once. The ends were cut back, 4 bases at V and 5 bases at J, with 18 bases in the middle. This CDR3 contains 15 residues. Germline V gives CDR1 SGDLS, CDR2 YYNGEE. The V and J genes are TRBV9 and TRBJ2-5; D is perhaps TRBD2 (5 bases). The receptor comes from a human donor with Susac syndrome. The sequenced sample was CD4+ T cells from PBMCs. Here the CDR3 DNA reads TGTGCCAGCAGCTCGAGACCCCTGGGCGGGGAGACCCAGTACTTC. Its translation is CASSSRPLGGETQYF.